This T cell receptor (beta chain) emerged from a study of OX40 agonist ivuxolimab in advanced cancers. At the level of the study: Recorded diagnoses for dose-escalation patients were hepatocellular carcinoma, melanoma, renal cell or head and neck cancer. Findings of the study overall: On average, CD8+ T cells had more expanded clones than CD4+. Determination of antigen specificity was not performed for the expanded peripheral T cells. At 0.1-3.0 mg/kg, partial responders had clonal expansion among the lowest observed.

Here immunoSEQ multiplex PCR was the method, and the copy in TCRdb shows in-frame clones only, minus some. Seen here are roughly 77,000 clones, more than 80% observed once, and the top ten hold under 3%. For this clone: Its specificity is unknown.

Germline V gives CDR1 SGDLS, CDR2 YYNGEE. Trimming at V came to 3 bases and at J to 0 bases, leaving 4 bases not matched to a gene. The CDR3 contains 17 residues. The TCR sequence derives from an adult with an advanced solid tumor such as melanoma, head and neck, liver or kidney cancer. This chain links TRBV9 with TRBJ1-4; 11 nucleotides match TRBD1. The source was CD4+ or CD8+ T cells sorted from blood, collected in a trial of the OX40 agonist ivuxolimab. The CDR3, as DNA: TGTGCCAGCAGCGCCGGGACAGGGGGTCCAACTAATGAAAAACTGTTTTTT. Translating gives CASSAGTGGPTNEKLFF.